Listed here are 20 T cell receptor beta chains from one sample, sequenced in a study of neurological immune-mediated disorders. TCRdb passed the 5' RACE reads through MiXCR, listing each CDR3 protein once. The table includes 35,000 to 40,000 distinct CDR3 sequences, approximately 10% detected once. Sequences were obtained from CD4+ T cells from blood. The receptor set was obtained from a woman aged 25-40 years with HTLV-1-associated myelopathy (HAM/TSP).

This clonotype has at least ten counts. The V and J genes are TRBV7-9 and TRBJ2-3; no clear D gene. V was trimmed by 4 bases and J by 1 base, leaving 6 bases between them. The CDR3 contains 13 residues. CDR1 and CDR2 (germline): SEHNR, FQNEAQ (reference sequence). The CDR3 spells CASSSTGTDTQYF. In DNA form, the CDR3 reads TGTGCCAGCAGCTCCACGGGCACAGATACGCAGTATTTT.

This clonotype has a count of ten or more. The CDR3 loop is CASSPNPLGTGGNEQFF. The CDR3 DNA is TGCGCCAGCAGCCCAAATCCTTTGGGGACAGGGGGCAATGAGCAGTTCTTC. This rearrangement joins TRBV5-1 to TRBJ2-1; TRBD1 matches at 11 bases. CDR3 length: 17 residues. From germline, CDR1 is SGHRS and CDR2 YFSETQ. The V segment lost 4 bases and the J segment 6 bases; nucleotides outside the gene matches: 12.

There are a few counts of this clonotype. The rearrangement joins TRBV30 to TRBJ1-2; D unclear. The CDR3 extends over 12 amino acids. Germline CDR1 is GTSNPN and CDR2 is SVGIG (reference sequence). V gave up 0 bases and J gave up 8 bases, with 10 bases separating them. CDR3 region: CAWSVGGFGYTF. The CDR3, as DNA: TGTGCCTGGAGTGTAGGAGGTTTCGGCTACACCTTC.

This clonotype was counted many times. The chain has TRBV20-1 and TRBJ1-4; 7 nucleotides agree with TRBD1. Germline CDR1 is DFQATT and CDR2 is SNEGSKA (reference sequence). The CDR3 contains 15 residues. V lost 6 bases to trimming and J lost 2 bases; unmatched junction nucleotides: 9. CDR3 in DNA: TGCAGTGCCCCCGACACAGGGGCGACTAATGAAAAACTGTTTTTT. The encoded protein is CSAPDTGATNEKLFF.

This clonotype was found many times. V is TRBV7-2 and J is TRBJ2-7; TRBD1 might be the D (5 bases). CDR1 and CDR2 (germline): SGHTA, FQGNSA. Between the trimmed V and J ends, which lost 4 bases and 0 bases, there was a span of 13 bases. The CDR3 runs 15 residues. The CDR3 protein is CASSSAGIRSYEQYF. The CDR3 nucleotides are TGTGCCAGCAGCTCAGCAGGGATACGCTCCTACGAGCAGTACTTC.

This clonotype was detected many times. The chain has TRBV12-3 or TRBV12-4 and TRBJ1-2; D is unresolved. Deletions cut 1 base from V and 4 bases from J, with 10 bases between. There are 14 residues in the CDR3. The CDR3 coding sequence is TGTGCCAGCAGTTTAGGCCCCACCTCCTATGGCTACACCTTC. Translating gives CASSLGPTSYGYTF.

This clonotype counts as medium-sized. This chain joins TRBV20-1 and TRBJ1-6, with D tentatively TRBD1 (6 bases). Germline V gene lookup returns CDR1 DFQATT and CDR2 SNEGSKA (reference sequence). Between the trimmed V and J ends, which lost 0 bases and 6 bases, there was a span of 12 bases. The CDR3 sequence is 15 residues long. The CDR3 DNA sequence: TGCAGTGCTAGAGATGACGGCAGGGGTAATTCACCCCTCCACTTT. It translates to CSARDDGRGNSPLHF.

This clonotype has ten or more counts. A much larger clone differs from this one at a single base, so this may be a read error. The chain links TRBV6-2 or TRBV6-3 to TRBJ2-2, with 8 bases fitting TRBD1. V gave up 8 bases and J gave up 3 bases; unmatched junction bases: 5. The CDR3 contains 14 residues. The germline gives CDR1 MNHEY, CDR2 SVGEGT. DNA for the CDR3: TGTGCCAGCCGCGGACAGGGAGACACCGGGGAGCTGTTTTTT. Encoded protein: CASRGQGDTGELFF.

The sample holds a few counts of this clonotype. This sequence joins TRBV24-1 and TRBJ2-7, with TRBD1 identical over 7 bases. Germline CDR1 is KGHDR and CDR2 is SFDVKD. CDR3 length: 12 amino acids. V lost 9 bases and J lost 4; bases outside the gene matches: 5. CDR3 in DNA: TGTGCCACCTCCTCGGACAGGTACGAGCAGTACTTC. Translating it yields CATSSDRYEQYF.

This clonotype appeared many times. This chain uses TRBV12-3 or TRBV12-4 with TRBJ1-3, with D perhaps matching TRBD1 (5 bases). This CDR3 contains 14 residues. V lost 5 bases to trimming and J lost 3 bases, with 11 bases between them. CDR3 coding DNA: TGTGCCAGCAGTCCAGGGACGGATGGAAACACCATATATTTT. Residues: CASSPGTDGNTIYF.

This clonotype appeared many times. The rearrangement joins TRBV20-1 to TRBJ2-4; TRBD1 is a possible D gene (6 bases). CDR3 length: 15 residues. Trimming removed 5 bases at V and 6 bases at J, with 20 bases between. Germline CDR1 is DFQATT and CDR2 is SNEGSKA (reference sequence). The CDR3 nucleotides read TGCAGTGCTCTGCGCCTCCGGACAGAAGGAAACATTCAGTACTTC. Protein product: CSALRLRTEGNIQYF.

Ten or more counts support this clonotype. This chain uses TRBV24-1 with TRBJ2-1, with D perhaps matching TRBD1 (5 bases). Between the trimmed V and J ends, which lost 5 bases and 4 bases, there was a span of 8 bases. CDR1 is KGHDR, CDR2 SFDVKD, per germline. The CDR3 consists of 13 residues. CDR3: CATSGSGYNEQFF. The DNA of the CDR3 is TGTGCCACCAGTGGTTCAGGGTACAATGAGCAGTTCTTC.

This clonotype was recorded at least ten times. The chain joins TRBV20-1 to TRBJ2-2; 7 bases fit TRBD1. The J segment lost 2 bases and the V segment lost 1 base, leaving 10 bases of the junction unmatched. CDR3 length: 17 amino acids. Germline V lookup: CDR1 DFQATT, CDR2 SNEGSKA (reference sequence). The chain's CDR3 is CSARGRPGQKNTGELFF. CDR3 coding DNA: TGCAGTGCTAGAGGGAGGCCGGGACAGAAAAACACCGGGGAGCTGTTTTTT.

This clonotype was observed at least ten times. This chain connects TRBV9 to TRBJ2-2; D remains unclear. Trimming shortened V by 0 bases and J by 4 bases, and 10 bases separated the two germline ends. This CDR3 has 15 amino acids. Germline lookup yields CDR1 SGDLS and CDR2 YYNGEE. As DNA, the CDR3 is TGTGCCAGCAGCGTAGCTGGGATAAGCACCGGGGAGCTGTTTTTT. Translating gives CASSVAGISTGELFF.

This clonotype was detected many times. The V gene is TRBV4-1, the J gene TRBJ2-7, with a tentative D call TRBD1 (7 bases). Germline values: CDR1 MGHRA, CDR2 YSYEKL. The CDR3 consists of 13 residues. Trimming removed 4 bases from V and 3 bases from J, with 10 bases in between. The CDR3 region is CASSLQGGYEQYF. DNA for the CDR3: TGCGCCAGCAGCCTTCAGGGGGGCTACGAGCAGTACTTC.

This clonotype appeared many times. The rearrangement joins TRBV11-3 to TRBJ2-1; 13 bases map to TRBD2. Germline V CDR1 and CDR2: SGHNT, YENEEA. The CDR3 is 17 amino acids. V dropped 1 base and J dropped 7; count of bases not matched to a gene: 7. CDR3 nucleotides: TGTGCCAGCAGCTTAGGATTACTAGCGGGGGGGCAGAATGAGCAGTTCTTC. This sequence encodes CASSLGLLAGGQNEQFF.

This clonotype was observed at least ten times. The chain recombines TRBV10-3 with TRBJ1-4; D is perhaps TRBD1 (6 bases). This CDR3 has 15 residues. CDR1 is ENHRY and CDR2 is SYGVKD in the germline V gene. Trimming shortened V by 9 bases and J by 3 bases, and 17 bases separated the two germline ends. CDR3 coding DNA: TGTGCCATAAGACCGGGGGCTCAGGCTAATGAAAAACTGTTTTTT. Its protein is CAIRPGAQANEKLFF.

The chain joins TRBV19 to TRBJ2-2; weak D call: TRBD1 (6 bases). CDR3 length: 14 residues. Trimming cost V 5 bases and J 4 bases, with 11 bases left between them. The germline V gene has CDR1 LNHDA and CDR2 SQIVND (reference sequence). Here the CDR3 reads CASSETRGTGELFF. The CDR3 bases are TGTGCCAGTAGTGAGACCAGGGGCACCGGGGAGCTGTTTTTT.

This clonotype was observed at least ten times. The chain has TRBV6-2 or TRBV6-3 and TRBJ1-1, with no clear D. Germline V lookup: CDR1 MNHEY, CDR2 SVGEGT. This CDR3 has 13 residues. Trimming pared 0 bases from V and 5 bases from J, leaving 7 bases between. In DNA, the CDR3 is TGTGCCAGCAGTTACTCGGCCGGGACTGAAGCTTTCTTT. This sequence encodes CASSYSAGTEAFF.

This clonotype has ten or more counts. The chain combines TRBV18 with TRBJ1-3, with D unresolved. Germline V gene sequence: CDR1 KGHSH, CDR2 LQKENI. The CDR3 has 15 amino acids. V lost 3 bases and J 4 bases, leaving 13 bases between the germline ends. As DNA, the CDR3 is TGTGCCAGCTCACCTACGACGGGGTTCGGAAACACCATATATTTT. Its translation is CASSPTTGFGNTIYF.